A single sample gave rise to the 13 T cell receptor beta chains below, sequenced in a study of T cell repertoires in cytomegalovirus infection. TCRdb re-derived calls from the reads in MiXCR, one entry per CDR3 protein. Of about 310,000 distinct CDR3 sequences listed, roughly 25% are singletons. What these receptors recognize is not known. Sequencing used cultured PBMCs, obtained from culture after CMV antigen stimulation. The receptors shown here come from a human donor in good health (CMV status not recorded). Some clones in this sample may be carry-over from other donors' samples.

The V call is TRBV18, the J call TRBJ2-3; D call uncertain. Per the germline V gene, CDR1 is KGHSH and CDR2 is LQKENI. The CDR3 contains 13 residues. The germline V and J ends were trimmed by 1 base and 5 bases, with 7 bases remaining between them. The CDR3 is CASSPHPRDTQYF. The CDR3 DNA is TGTGCCAGCTCACCACACCCTCGAGATACGCAGTATTTT.

This clonotype was counted many times. The V gene is TRBV10-3, the J gene TRBJ2-6, with TRBD2 matching 8 bases. Germline lookup yields CDR1 ENHRY and CDR2 SYGVKD. V lost 6 bases, J lost 0 bases, and 7 bases stayed unmatched. The CDR3 extends over 17 amino acids. CDR3 in amino acids: CAIRPTSGRSGANVLTF. CDR3 coding DNA: TGTGCCATCAGACCCACTAGCGGACGCTCTGGGGCCAACGTCCTGACTTTC.

This clonotype turned up a few times. This sequence joins TRBV28 and TRBJ2-7; no definite D call. The CDR3 has 15 amino acids. Germline CDR1 is MDHEN and CDR2 is SYDVKM. Deletions cut 1 base from V and 5 bases from J, with 15 bases between. CDR3 protein: CASSLSEVRTHEQYF. The CDR3 region has the DNA TGTGCCAGCAGTTTATCAGAGGTCCGGACCCACGAGCAGTACTTC.

Remarks on this clonotype: A read error may account for a junction end that differs from germline. The chain joins TRBV12-5 to TRBJ2-3; no clear D. The CDR3 sequence is 12 residues long. Germline CDR1 and CDR2: LGHNT and FRNRAP. The CDR3: CASGSRSGPSYF. CDR3 sequence (DNA): TGTGCTAGTGGTTCCAGATCCGGGCCAAGCTACTTT. The whole variable domain, filled in from reference TRBV12-5 and TRBJ2-3, reads DARVTQTPRHKVTEMGQEVTMRCQPILGHNTVFWYRQTMMQGLELLAYFRNRAPLDDSGMPKDRFSAEMPDATLATLKIQPSEPRDSAVYFCASGSRSGPSYFGPGTRLTVL.

This clonotype was observed a handful of times. This chain joins TRBV3-1 and TRBJ2-1; D call uncertain. V was pared by 5 bases and J by 0 bases, with 11 bases between. The V gene's germline CDR1 is LGHDT and CDR2 YNNKEL (reference sequence). This CDR3 is built from 15 residues. The CDR3 sequence is CASSEQWSSYNEQFF. The CDR3 nucleotides read TGTGCCAGCAGCGAACAATGGAGCTCCTACAATGAGCAGTTCTTC.

There are many counts of this clonotype. The rearrangement links TRBV28 to TRBJ1-1; D not certain. Trimming shortened V by 8 bases and J by 5 bases, and 9 bases separated the two germline ends. CDR1 and CDR2 (germline): MDHEN, SYDVKM. This CDR3 has 11 residues. CDR3 nucleotide sequence: TGTGCCAGCTGTGTGGGTACTGAAGCTTTCTTT. Translated, it gives CASCVGTEAFF.

The chain joins TRBV4-1 to TRBJ2-3; 8 bases fit TRBD1. Germline CDR1 MGHRA, CDR2 YSYEKL. The length of the CDR3 is 16 residues. Germline trimming cut 2 bases from V and 6 bases from J; bases unmatched to any gene: 10. CDR3 nucleotides: TGCGCCAGCAGCCAAAGGCAGACAGGGGCCGGTGATACGCAGTATTTT. Translating gives CASSQRQTGAGDTQYF.

The chain couples TRBV20-1 to TRBJ1-1; D is uncertain. The length of the CDR3 is 12 residues. V was trimmed by 5 bases and J by 4 bases, leaving 11 bases between them. Germline loops: CDR1 DFQATT, CDR2 SNEGSKA (reference sequence). Here the CDR3 reads CSACQYGTEAFF. The DNA for the CDR3 is TGCAGTGCTTGTCAGTATGGCACTGAAGCTTTCTTT.

The chain combines TRBV19 with TRBJ2-7; 8 bases are a match to TRBD1. Germline lookup yields CDR1 LNHDA and CDR2 SQIVND (reference sequence). With V trimmed by 5 bases and J by 7 bases, 7 bases remained unmatched. The length of the CDR3 is 13 residues. As DNA, the CDR3 is TGTGCCAGTAGTCCCCGGACAGGGAGGGAGCAGTACTTC. It encodes CASSPRTGREQYF. Variable domain in full (rest from reference TRBV19 and TRBJ2-7): DGGITQSPKYLFRKEGQNVTLSCEQNLNHDAMYWYRQDPGQGLRLIYYSQIVNDFQKGDIAEGYSVSREKKESFPLTVTSAQKNPTAFYLCASSPRTGREQYFGPGTRLTVT.

The sample holds many counts of this clonotype. The chain joins TRBV20-1 to TRBJ1-2; no reliable D call. Trimming pared 0 bases from V and 5 bases from J, leaving 13 bases between. The CDR3 runs 14 residues. CDR1 and CDR2 from the germline V gene are DFQATT and SNEGSKA (reference sequence). The chain's CDR3 is CSARDRGQLYGYTF. The CDR3 DNA sequence: TGCAGTGCTAGAGATCGAGGCCAGTTATATGGCTACACCTTC.

This clonotype was observed many times. The chain recombines TRBV7-2 with TRBJ2-3; D is unresolved. The CDR3 length is 15 residues. Germline assignment: CDR1 SGHTA and CDR2 FQGNSA. The ends were cut back, 0 bases at V and 2 bases at J, with 9 bases in the middle. CDR3 amino acids: CASSLAVSYTDTQYF. In nucleotides, the CDR3 is TGTGCCAGCAGCTTAGCGGTCTCTTACACAGATACGCAGTATTTT.

By its share, this clonotype is medium-sized. The CDR3 is CASSKRQGWRTEAFF. The DNA of the CDR3 is TGTGCCAGCAGCAAACGACAGGGGTGGAGGACTGAAGCTTTCTTT. This chain joins TRBV7-2 and TRBJ1-1, with 8 bases that match TRBD1. Germline V CDR1 and CDR2: SGHTA, FQGNSA. J was trimmed by 5 bases and V by 5 bases; bases with no gene match: 10. The CDR3 covers 15 residues.

The V gene is TRBV19, the J gene TRBJ1-2, with D perhaps matching TRBD1 (5 bases). V lost 4 bases, J lost 5 bases, and 26 bases lay in between. Germline CDR1 and CDR2: LNHDA and SQIVND (reference sequence). The length of the CDR3 is 18 residues. CDR3 amino acids: CASSTTLGGVSPLYGYTF. CDR3 DNA: TGTGCCAGTAGTACCACCCTGGGAGGGGTGTCCCCTTTATATGGCTACACCTTC. Combining the CDR3 with reference TRBV19 and TRBJ1-2 gives the whole variable domain DGGITQSPKYLFRKEGQNVTLSCEQNLNHDAMYWYRQDPGQGLRLIYYSQIVNDFQKGDIAEGYSVSREKKESFPLTVTSAQKNPTAFYLCASSTTLGGVSPLYGYTFGSGTRLTVV.